One sample yielded the 13 T cell receptor beta chains listed below, sequenced in a study of cytomegalovirus exposure and HLA in healthy donors. 13 Jbeta primers and 60 Vbeta primers were used for the PCR. The table came from immunoSEQ multiplex PCR; TCRdb's copy has only in-frame clones and leaves some out. In the table there are some 99,000 clones, 76% of which are singletons. Source material: PBMCs. The receptor source for this set is a man aged 35-49 years in good health and CMV-seronegative.

This sequence joins TRBV7-2 and TRBJ2-1, with 11 bases matching TRBD2. Germline CDR1 reads SGHTA; CDR2 reads FQGNSA. This CDR3 spans 16 amino acids. Trimming at V came to 5 bases and at J to 2 bases, leaving 5 bases not matched to a gene. CDR3 sequence (DNA): TGTGCCAGCAGCCGAGGACTAGCGGGCCCCTACAATGAGCAGTTCTTC. It codes for CASSRGLAGPYNEQFF.

This clone was picked up one time. The chain recombines TRBV9 with TRBJ1-3; 8 nucleotides line up with TRBD1. Trimming at V came to 7 bases and at J to 0 bases, leaving 3 bases not matched to a gene. Germline-derived CDR1 and CDR2 are SGDLS and YYNGEE. The CDR3 runs to 14 residues. The CDR3: CASATGGSGNTIYF. CDR3 in DNA: TGTGCCAGCGCAACAGGGGGCTCTGGAAACACCATATATTTT.

The chain has TRBV10-3 and TRBJ2-1; a possible D gene is TRBD2 (6 bases). This CDR3 region has 13 residues. Between the trimmed V and J ends, which lost 1 base and 7 bases, there was a span of 8 bases. Germline CDR1 is ENHRY and CDR2 is SYGVKD. DNA of the CDR3: TGTGCCATCAGTGAGTGGAGGGTTAATGAGCAGTTCTTC. It yields the protein CAISEWRVNEQFF.

This chain's CDR3 is CASSPGERQFF. As DNA, the CDR3 is TGTGCCAGCAGTCCGGGAGAGCGGCAGTTCTTC. V and J are TRBV6-5 and TRBJ2-1, with a possible D match to TRBD2 (6 bases). The CDR3 spans 11 residues. Between the trimmed V and J ends, which lost 5 bases and 12 bases, there was a span of 11 bases. Germline CDR1 and CDR2: MNHEY and SVGAGI.

The table lists this clone with a few counts. This chain joins TRBV7-9 and TRBJ2-3, with 8 bases lining up with TRBD1. Germline CDR1 is SEHNR and CDR2 is FQNEAQ (reference sequence). V dropped 6 bases and J dropped 2; count of bases not matched to a gene: 7. This CDR3 comprises 15 residues. The CDR3 DNA sequence: TGTGCCAGCAGGAGAGGACAGGGTAACACAGATACGCAGTATTTT. This sequence encodes CASRRGQGNTDTQYF.

The gene calls are TRBV28 and TRBJ2-5; 9 bases are a match to TRBD1. The J call may be in error: the DNA end matches TRBJ2-7 better. Germline CDR1 reads MDHEN; CDR2 reads SYDVKM. The CDR3 is 15 amino acids. CDR3 amino acids: CASTPPGQGRYEQYF. DNA for the CDR3: TGTGCCAGCACCCCCCCCGGACAGGGGCGGTACGAGCAGTACTTC.

A few counts support this clone. V gene TRBV30 combines with J gene TRBJ1-3; no clear D. From germline, CDR1 is GTSNPN and CDR2 SVGIG (reference sequence). The CDR3 is made up of 13 amino acids. V lost 0 bases and J 3 bases, leaving 6 bases between the germline ends. The CDR3 loop is CAWSVHRGNTIYF. The CDR3 bases are TGTGCCTGGAGTGTACACCGTGGAAACACCATATATTTT.

The chain employs TRBV6-6 and TRBJ2-5; tentative D call: TRBD2 (5 bases). The CDR3 runs 12 residues. The ends were cut back, 5 bases at V and 9 bases at J, with 13 bases in the middle. Germline loops: CDR1 MNHNY, CDR2 SVGAGI (reference sequence). CDR3 bases: TGTGCCAGCAGTATAATTGAGGAGGCCCAGTACTTC. It is translated as CASSIIEEAQYF.

The rearrangement links TRBV5-1 to TRBJ2-4; the match to TRBD2 covers 14 bases. Germline assignment: CDR1 SGHRS and CDR2 YFSETQ. This CDR3 is 15 amino acids long. V dropped 4 bases and J dropped 6; count of bases not matched to a gene: 3. CDR3 bases: TGCGCCAGCAGCGTGGGACTAGCGGGAGCAAACATTCAGTACTTC. It encodes CASSVGLAGANIQYF. The variable domain in full, with the rest retrieved from reference TRBV5-1 and TRBJ2-4, is KAGVTQTPRYLIKTRGQQVTLSCSPISGHRSVSWYQQTPGQGLQFLFEYFSETQRNKGNFPGRFSGRQFSNSRSEMNVSTLELGDSALYLCASSVGLAGANIQYFGAGTRLSVL.

The chain combines TRBV28 with TRBJ2-3, with D perhaps matching TRBD1 (6 bases). Trimming removed 6 bases at V and 6 bases at J, with 16 bases between. CDR3 length equals 14 residues. Per germline, CDR1 MDHEN and CDR2 SYDVKM. CDR3 nucleotide sequence: TGTGCCAGCAGCCCCAGTCGGCAGGGGGATACGCAGTATTTT. Residues: CASSPSRQGDTQYF.

CDR3 sequence reads: CASHQGTNQPQHF. The DNA for the CDR3 is TGTGCCAGCCACCAGGGTACCAATCAGCCCCAGCATTTT. This chain connects TRBV2 to TRBJ1-5; the D gene is possibly TRBD1 (5 bases). Trimming removed 8 bases from V and 3 bases from J, with 11 bases in between. There are 13 residues in the CDR3. Germline V gene data show CDR1 as SNHLY and CDR2 as FYNNEI.

The genes are TRBV9 and TRBJ2-7, with D maybe TRBD2 (6 bases). There are 15 residues in the CDR3. Germline CDR1 reads SGDLS; CDR2 reads YYNGEE. V gave up 3 bases and J gave up 4 bases, with 17 bases separating them. CDR3 bases: TGTGCCAGCAGCGCAGAGGGAGGCTTGAATTACGAGCAGTACTTC. This sequence encodes CASSAEGGLNYEQYF.

With regard to this clone: Mismatch with germline at one junction end may stem from a read error. The gene calls are TRBV7-9 and TRBJ1-4, with D possibly being TRBD1 (5 bases). There are 12 residues in the CDR3. Germline loops: CDR1 SEHNR, CDR2 FQNEAQ (reference sequence). CDR3 region: CSSSLARDFLFF. The CDR3, as DNA: TGTTCCAGCAGCTTAGCCCGGGACTTTCTGTTTTTT.